A single sample is the source of the 10 T cell receptor beta chains below, sequenced in a study of T cell changes during pregnancy in multiple sclerosis. Using immunoSEQ multiplex PCR, the repertoire was profiled, and TCRdb retains in-frame clones only, with some absent. This table holds 75,000 to 95,000 clones, around 90% found once. The sample was peripheral blood, taken before pregnancy. Receptor source: a female donor with multiple sclerosis, enrolled in a pregnancy study.

The V call is TRBV19, the J call TRBJ2-7, with D perhaps matching TRBD1 (7 bases). The CDR3 length is 14 residues. The ends were cut back, 4 bases at V and 4 bases at J, with 14 bases in the middle. Germline CDR1 is LNHDA and CDR2 is SQIVND (reference sequence). This chain's CDR3 is CASSRGDRRYEQYF. DNA of the CDR3: TGTGCCAGTAGTAGGGGGGACAGACGGTACGAGCAGTACTTC.

This clone has a handful of counts. The rearrangement links TRBV5-5 to TRBJ1-1; D not certain. Germline CDR1 is SGHKS and CDR2 is YYEKEE (reference sequence). Trimming took 1 base from V and 5 from J, leaving 15 bases between them. CDR3 size: 15 residues. DNA for the CDR3: TGTGCCAGCAGCTTGTCTCCGGGTTGGAATACTGAAGCTTTCTTT. Amino acids: CASSLSPGWNTEAFF.

This clone has just one count. This rearrangement joins TRBV10-2 to TRBJ2-3; 11 bases are a match to TRBD2. There are 18 residues in the CDR3. Per germline, CDR1 WSHSY and CDR2 SAAADI. The ends lost 7 bases at V and 6 bases at J; junction bases unmatched: 18. CDR3 coding DNA: TGCGCCAGCACTATCCTCCTTACTAGCGGGAGTACCCGTGATACGCAGTATTTT. This encodes CASTILLTSGSTRDTQYF.

This clone was seen more than once but under ten times. The V gene is TRBV6-1, the J gene TRBJ2-7; 10 bases line up with TRBD1. This CDR3 is 14 amino acids long. The trim removed 7 bases at V and 2 bases at J, leaving 5 bases unmatched. Germline CDR1 reads MNHNS; CDR2 reads SASEGT. The CDR3 nucleotides read TGTGCCAGCAAGACCGGGACAGGGGCCTACGAGCAGTACTTC. Protein sequence: CASKTGTGAYEQYF.

This sequence joins TRBV6-5 and TRBJ1-4; no definite D call. Deletions cut 0 bases from V and 0 bases from J, with 5 bases between. CDR1 and CDR2 (germline): MNHEY, SVGAGI. This CDR3 has 15 residues. The CDR3 loop reads CASSYSYATNEKLFF. The CDR3 DNA reads as TGTGCCAGCAGTTACTCCTATGCAACTAATGAAAAACTGTTTTTT.

This clone has only one observation. This rearrangement joins TRBV2 to TRBJ2-1; 8 bases agree with TRBD2. The CDR3 contains 14 residues. V shed 7 bases and J 4 bases; nucleotides not matched to a gene: 6. Germline CDR1 and CDR2: SNHLY and FYNNEI. CDR3 in amino acids: CASTTSGSYNEQFF. The DNA of the CDR3 is TGTGCCAGCACTACTAGCGGTTCTTACAATGAGCAGTTCTTC.

The rearrangement links TRBV7-9 to TRBJ1-1, with D unclear. CDR1 is SEHNR, CDR2 FQNEAQ, per germline (reference sequence). Trimming shortened V by 6 bases and J by 2 bases, and 7 bases separated the two germline ends. The CDR3 contains 12 residues. CDR3: CASSTANTEAFF. CDR3 sequence (DNA): TGTGCCAGCAGTACAGCTAACACTGAAGCTTTCTTT.

This clone was counted between two and nine times. V and J are TRBV10-3 and TRBJ1-2, with a possible D match to TRBD1 (6 bases). Germline CDR1 reads ENHRY; CDR2 reads SYGVKD. With 10 bases removed from V and 5 bases from J, the gap between germline ends came to 20 bases. This CDR3 contains 14 residues. This CDR3 reads CATIEGVPGYGYTF. The CDR3 DNA sequence: TGTGCCACCATTGAGGGGGTACCGGGGTATGGCTACACCTTC.

J is TRBJ2-1 and V is TRBV10-3, with D perhaps TRBD1 (6 bases). The CDR3 sequence is 16 residues long. From germline, CDR1 is ENHRY and CDR2 SYGVKD. Deletions cut 3 bases from V and 4 bases from J, with 16 bases between. The DNA for the CDR3 is TGTGCCATCAGTGATAATACAAGGGGGTCTTACAATGAGCAGTTCTTC. This encodes CAISDNTRGSYNEQFF.

The chain is built from TRBV2 and TRBJ2-5; 9 nucleotides align to TRBD2. Germline loops: CDR1 SNHLY, CDR2 FYNNEI. The CDR3 runs 14 residues. Germline trimming cut 6 bases from V and 4 bases from J; bases unmatched to any gene: 6. CDR3 region: CASRGGLASETQYF. The CDR3 bases are TGTGCCAGCAGAGGGGGACTAGCTTCAGAGACCCAGTACTTC. The full variable domain, in which reference TRBV2 and TRBJ2-5 provide the parts outside the CDR3, is EPEVTQTPSHQVTQMGQEVILRCVPISNHLYFYWYRQILGQKVEFLVSFYNNEISEKSEIFDDQFSVERPDGSNFTLKIRSTKLEDSAMYFCASRGGLASETQYFGPGTRLLVL.